This TCR beta chain was captured in a study of blood T cell repertoires in COVID-19. The overall study: From the United States, Italy and Spain came samples of acute and convalescent COVID-19. Sources were T cells, B-cell-depleted T cells, or PBMCs; the material itself was cDNA or gDNA.

CDR1 and CDR2 (germline): SGHRS, YFSETQ. Trimming at V came to 2 bases and at J to 2 bases, leaving 3 bases not matched to a gene. The CDR3 consists of 15 residues. In the source study's methods: Amplifying reference gene primers gave estimates of nucleated cell counts. Generated by immunoSEQ multiplex PCR, the TCRdb table keeps only in-frame clones and is missing some. That table is the source of V, J and clone size, and D and trimming were worked out from the DNA. Seen here are 280,000 or so clones, roughly 87% observed once, and the top ten hold less than 10%. The chain couples TRBV5-1 to TRBJ2-2, with TRBD1 matching 7 bases. Material: peripheral blood. The receptor was derived from a man between 18 and 35 years old with active or convalescent COVID-19. CDR3 sequence: CASSFDRDNTGELFF. The CDR3 DNA reads as TGCGCCAGCAGCTTCGACAGGGATAACACCGGGGAGCTGTTTTTT.